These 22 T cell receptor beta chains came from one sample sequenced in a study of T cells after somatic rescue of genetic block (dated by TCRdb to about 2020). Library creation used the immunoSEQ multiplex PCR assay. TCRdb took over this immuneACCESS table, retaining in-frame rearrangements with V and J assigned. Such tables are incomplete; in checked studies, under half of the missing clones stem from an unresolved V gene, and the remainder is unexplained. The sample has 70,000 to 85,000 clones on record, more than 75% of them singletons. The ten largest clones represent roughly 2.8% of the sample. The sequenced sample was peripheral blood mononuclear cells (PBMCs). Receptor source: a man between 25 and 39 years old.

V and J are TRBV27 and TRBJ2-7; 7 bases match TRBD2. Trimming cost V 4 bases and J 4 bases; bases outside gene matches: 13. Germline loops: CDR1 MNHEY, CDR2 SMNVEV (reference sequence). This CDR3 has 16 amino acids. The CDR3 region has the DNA TGTGCCAGCAGTTCTGGGGATCGGTGGGAGGGGTACGAGCAGTACTTC. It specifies CASSSGDRWEGYEQYF.

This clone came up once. The CDR3 nucleotides are TGTGCCACCGGGGCTGAGGACCGGGGCTCCTACGAGCAGTACTTC. It translates to CATGAEDRGSYEQYF. V is TRBV27 and J is TRBJ2-7; perhaps D is TRBD1 or TRBD2 (5 bases each). V shed 10 bases and J shed 0 bases, with 19 bases lying between them. The CDR3 extends over 15 amino acids. CDR1 is MNHEY and CDR2 is SMNVEV in the germline V gene (reference sequence).

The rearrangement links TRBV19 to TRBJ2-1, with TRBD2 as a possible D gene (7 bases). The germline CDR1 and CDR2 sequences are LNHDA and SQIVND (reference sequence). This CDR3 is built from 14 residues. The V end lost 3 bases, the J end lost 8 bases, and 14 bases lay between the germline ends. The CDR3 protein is CASSIGGTRDEQFF. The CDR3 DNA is TGTGCCAGTAGTATCGGGGGGACAAGGGATGAGCAGTTCTTC.

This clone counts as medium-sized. In DNA form, the CDR3 reads TGTGCCAGTAGTATAGATCGGGGGATCGGCACTGAAGCTTTCTTT. Translation gives CASSIDRGIGTEAFF. The chain carries TRBV19 and TRBJ1-1; possibly TRBD1 for D (5 bases). The CDR3 contains 15 residues. Trimming pared 0 bases from V and 4 bases from J, leaving 12 bases between. The germline CDR1 and CDR2 sequences are LNHDA and SQIVND (reference sequence).

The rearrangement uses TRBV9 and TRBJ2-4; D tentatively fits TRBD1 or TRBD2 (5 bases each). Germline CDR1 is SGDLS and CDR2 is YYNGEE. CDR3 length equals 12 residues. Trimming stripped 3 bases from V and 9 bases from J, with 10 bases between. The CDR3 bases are TGTGCCAGCAGCGACGGGACCACCATTCAGTACTTC. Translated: CASSDGTTIQYF.

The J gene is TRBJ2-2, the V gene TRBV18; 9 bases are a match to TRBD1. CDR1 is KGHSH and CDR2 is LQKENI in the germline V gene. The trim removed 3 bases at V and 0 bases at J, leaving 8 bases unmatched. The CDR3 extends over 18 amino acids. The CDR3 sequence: CASSPRAGQGPNTGELFF. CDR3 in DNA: TGTGCCAGCTCACCTCGGGCGGGACAGGGCCCGAACACCGGGGAGCTGTTTTTT.

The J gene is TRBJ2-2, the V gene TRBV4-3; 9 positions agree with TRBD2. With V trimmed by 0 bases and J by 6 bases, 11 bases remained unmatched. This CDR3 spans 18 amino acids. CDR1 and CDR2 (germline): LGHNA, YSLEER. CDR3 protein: CASSQETTGTSPPGELFF. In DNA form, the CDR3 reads TGCGCCAGCAGCCAAGAGACGACCGGGACTAGCCCTCCCGGGGAGCTGTTTTTT.

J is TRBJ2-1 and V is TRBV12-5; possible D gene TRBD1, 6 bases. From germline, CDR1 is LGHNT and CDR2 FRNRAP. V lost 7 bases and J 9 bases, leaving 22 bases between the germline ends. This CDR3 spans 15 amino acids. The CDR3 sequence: CASAVNHRVTSEQFF. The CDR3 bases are TGTGCTAGTGCCGTAAATCACAGGGTAACGAGTGAGCAGTTCTTC.

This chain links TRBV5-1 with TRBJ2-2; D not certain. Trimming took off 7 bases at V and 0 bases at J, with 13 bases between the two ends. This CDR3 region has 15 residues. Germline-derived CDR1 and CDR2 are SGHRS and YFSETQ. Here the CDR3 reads CASEDGAANTGELFF. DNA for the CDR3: TGCGCCAGCGAGGACGGCGCCGCGAACACCGGGGAGCTGTTTTTT.

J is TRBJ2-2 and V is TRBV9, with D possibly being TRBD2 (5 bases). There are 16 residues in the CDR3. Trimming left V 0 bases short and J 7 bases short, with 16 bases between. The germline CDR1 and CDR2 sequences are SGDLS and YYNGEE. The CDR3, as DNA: TGTGCCAGCAGCGTAGGAGGGCGGGCGGCGGTCGGGGAGCTGTTTTTT. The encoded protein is CASSVGGRAAVGELFF.

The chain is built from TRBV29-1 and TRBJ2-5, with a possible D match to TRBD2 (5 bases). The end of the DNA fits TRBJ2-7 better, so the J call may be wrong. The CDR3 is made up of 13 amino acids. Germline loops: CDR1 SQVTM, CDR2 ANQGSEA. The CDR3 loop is CSVKAGLAYEQYF. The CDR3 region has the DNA TGCAGCGTGAAGGCCGGACTTGCCTACGAGCAGTACTTC.

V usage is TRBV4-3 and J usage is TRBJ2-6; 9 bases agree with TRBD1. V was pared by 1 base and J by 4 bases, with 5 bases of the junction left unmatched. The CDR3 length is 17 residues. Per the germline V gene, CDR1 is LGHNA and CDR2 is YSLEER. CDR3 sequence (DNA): TGCGCCAGCAGCCAAGTGGGGACAGGGCTCGGGGCCAACGTCCTGACTTTC. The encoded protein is CASSQVGTGLGANVLTF.

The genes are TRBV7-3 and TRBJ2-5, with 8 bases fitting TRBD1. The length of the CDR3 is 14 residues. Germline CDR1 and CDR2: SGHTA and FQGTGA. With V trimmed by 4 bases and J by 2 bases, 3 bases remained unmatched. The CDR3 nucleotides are TGTGCCAGCAGCTCGACAGGGGCGCAAGAGACCCAGTACTTC. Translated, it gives CASSSTGAQETQYF.

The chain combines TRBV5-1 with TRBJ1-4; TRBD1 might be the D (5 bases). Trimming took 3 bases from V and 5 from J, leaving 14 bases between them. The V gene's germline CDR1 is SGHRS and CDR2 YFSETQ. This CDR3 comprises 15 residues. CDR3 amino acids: CASSWRAGSNEKLFF. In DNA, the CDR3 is TGCGCCAGCAGCTGGAGGGCAGGGAGCAATGAAAAACTGTTTTTT.

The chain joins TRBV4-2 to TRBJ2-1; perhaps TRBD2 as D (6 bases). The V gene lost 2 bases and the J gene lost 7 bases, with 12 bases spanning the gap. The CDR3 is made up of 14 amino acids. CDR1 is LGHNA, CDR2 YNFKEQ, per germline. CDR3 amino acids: CASSQPSGRNEQFF. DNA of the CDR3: TGTGCCAGCAGCCAACCCTCCGGGAGAAATGAGCAGTTCTTC.

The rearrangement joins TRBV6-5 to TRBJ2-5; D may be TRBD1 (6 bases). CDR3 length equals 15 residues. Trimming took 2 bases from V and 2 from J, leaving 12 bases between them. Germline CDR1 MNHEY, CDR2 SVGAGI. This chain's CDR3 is CASSYLGTPQETQYF. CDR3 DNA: TGTGCCAGCAGTTACCTGGGGACACCTCAAGAGACCCAGTACTTC.

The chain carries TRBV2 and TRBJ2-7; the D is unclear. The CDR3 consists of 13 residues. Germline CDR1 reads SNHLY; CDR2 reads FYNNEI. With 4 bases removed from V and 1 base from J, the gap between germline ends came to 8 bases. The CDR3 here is CASSAGLSYEQYF. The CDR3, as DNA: TGTGCCAGCAGTGCGGGTTTGTCCTACGAGCAGTACTTC.

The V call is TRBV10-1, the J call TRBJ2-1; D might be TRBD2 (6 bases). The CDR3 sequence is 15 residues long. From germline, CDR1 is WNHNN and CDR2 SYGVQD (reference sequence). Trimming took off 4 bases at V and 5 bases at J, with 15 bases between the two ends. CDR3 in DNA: TGCGCCAGCAGTGTAAGGGACTCCAAGAACAATGAGCAGTTCTTC. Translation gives CASSVRDSKNNEQFF.

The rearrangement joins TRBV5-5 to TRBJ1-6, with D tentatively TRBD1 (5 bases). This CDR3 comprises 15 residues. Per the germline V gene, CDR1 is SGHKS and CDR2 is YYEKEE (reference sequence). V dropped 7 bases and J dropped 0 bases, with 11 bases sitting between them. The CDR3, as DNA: TGTGCCAGCCAAGGGGAGGGCTCCTATAATTCACCCCTCCACTTT. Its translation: CASQGEGSYNSPLHF.

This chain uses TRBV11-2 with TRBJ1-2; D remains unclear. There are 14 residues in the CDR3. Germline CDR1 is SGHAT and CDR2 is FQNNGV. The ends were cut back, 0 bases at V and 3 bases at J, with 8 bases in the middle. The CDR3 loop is CASSLDIRYYGYTF. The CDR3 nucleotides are TGTGCCAGCAGCTTAGATATCCGGTACTATGGCTACACCTTC.

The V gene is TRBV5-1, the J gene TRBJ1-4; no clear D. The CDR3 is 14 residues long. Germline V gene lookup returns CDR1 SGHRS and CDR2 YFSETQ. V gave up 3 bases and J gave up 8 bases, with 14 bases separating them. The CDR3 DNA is TGCGCCAGCAGCTCGGACGGGGTTAAGGAAAAACTGTTTTTT. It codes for CASSSDGVKEKLFF.

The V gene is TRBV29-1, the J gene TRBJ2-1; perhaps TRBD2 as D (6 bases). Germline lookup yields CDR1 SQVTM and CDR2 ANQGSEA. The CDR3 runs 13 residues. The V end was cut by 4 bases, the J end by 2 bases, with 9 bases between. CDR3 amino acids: CSVGGGTYNEQFF. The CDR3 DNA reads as TGCAGCGTTGGAGGCGGGACCTACAATGAGCAGTTCTTC.